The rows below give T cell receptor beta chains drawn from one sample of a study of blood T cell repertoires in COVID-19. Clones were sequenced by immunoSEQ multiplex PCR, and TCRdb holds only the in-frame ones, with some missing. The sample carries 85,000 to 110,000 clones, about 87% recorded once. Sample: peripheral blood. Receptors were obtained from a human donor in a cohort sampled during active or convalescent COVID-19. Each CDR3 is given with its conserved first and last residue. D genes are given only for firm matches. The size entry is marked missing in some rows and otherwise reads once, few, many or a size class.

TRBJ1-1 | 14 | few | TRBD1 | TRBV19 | TGTGCCAGTAGTCCCCGGGACAGGGCCACTGAAGCTTTCTTT | CASSPRDRATEAFF
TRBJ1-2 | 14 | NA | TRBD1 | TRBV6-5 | TGTGCCAGCAGGACAGGGGGCCGAGGCTATGGCTACACCTTC | CASRTGGRGYGYTF
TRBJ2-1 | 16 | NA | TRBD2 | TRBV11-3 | TGTGCCAGCAGCCAGGGGACTAGCGGGATCTACAATGAGCAGTTCTTC | CASSQGTSGIYNEQFF
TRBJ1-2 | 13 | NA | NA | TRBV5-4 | TGTGCCAGCAGCTTGGTATCGGGTTATGGCTACACCTTC | CASSLVSGYGYTF
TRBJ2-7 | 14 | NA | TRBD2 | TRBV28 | TGTGCCAGCAGTTTATTCAGCGGGGACTACGAGCAGTACTTC | CASSLFSGDYEQYF
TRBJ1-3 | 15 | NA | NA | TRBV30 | TGTGCCTGGAGTGTCGCTTTGAGGTCTGGAAACACCATATATTTT | CAWSVALRSGNTIYF
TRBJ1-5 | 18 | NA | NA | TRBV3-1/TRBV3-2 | TGTGCCAGCAGCCCACGGACAGACACCCTGGGGAGCAATCAGCCCCAGCATTTT | CASSPRTDTLGSNQPQHF
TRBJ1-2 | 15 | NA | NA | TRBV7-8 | TGTGCCAGCAGCTTAGCGCCAGGGGATAACTATGGCTACACCTTC | CASSLAPGDNYGYTF
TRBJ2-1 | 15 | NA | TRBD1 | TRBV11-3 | TGTGCCAGCAGCTTAGGGGACAGTCAAGTGAATGAGCAGTTCTTC | CASSLGDSQVNEQFF
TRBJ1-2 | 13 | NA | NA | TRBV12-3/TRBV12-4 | TGTGCCAGCAGTTTACTTTCGTTCTATGGCTACACCTTC | CASSLLSFYGYTF
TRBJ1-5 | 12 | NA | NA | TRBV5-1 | TGCGCCAGCAGCTTGTGTACTCCGCCCCAGCATTTT | CASSLCTPPQHF
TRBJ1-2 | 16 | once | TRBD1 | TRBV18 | TGTGCCAGCTCTCGTACTCCGGGACAGGGGATATATGGCTACACCTTC | CASSRTPGQGIYGYTF
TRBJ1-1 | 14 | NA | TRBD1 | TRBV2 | TGTGCCAGCAGTGTTCGACAGGGGGGGACTGAAGCTTTCTTT | CASSVRQGGTEAFF
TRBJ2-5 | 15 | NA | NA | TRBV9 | TGTGCCAGCAGCGTAGGCACGACTAGGAGGGAGACCCAGTACTTC | CASSVGTTRRETQYF
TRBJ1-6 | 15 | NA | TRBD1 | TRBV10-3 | TGTGCCATCAGTGACCCGGGACAGTACAATTCACCCCTCCACTTT | CAISDPGQYNSPLHF
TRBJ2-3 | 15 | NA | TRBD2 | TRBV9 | TGTGCCAGCAGCGTAACGAGCGGGGCCCCAGATACGCAGTATTTT | CASSVTSGAPDTQYF
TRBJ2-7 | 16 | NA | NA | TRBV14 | TGTGCCAGCAGCCAAATCTTCGCAGGGCCCAGGGACGAGCAGTACTTC | CASSQIFAGPRDEQYF
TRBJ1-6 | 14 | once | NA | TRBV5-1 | TGCGCCAGCAGCGTTCGGACACAGAATTCACCCCTCCACTTT | CASSVRTQNSPLHF
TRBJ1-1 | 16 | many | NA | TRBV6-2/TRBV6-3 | TGTGCCAGCAGTTTGAAACTAGTTGGGTTGGGAACTGAAGCTTTCTTT | CASSLKLVGLGTEAFF
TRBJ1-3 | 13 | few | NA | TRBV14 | TGTGCCAGCAGCCAAGATCCAGGAAACACCATATATTTT | CASSQDPGNTIYF
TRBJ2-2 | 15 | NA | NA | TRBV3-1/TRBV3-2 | TGTGCCAGCAGCCCCCAGGCTGGAAACACCGGGGAGCTGTTTTTT | CASSPQAGNTGELFF
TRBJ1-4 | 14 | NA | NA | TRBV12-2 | TGTGCAAGTCGCCCAGACAGGGATAATGAAAAACTGTTTTTT | CASRPDRDNEKLFF
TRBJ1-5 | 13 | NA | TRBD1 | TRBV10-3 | TGTGCCATCAGTGACAGGGACAGTGAGCCCCAGCATTTT | CAISDRDSEPQHF
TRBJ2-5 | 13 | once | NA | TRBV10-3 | TGTGCCATCATGGATAGCGGCCAAGAGACCCAGTACTTC | CAIMDSGQETQYF
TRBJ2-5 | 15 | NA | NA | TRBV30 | TGTGCCTGGGGTCCAGGTGGAGGGGGCGGAGAGACCCAGTACTTC | CAWGPGGGGGETQYF
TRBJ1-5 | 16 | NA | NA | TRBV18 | TGTGCCAGCTCACCACCGGGGAGGCCAAACAATCAGCCCCAGCATTTT | CASSPPGRPNNQPQHF
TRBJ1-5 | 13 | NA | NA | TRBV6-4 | TGTGCCAGCAGTGCAGGGTTGGGTCAGCCCCAGCATTTT | CASSAGLGQPQHF
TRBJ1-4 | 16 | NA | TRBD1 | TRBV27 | TGTGCCAGCAGCCCCAGCTTGGGGACAGGGGTTGAAAAACTGTTTTTT | CASSPSLGTGVEKLFF
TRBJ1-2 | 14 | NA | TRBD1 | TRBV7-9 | TGTGCCAGCAGCTTAGTACGAGGGGGCGATGGCTACACCTTC | CASSLVRGGDGYTF
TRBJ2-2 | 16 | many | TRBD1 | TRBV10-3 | TGTGCCATCAGTCTCGACAGGGTCGGGAACACCGGGGAGCTGTTTTTT | CAISLDRVGNTGELFF
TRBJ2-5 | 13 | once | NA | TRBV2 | TGTGCCAGACAGGGATGGGGACAAGAGACCCAGTACTTC | CARQGWGQETQYF
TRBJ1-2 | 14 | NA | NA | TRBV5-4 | TGTGCCAGCAGCTCGCCCGCCAGGGTGGATGGCTACACCTTC | CASSSPARVDGYTF
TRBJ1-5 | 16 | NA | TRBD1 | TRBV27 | TGTGCCAGCAGTCAGGGGGCCAGTTTAGGCAATCAGCCCCAGCATTTT | CASSQGASLGNQPQHF
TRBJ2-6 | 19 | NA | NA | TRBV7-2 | TGTGCCAGCAGCTCTTTTAAATTCTCGACAGCTTCTGGGGCCAACGTCCTGACTTTC | CASSSFKFSTASGANVLTF
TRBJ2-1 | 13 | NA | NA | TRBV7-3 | TGTGCCAGCAGCTTAATCCCATACAATGAGCAGTTCTTC | CASSLIPYNEQFF
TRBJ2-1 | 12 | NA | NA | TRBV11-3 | TGTGCCAGCAGCTTAACAGGGTATGAGCAGTTCTTC | CASSLTGYEQFF
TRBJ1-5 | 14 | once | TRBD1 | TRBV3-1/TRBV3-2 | TGTGCCAGCAGCCTAGACAGGGGGACTCAGCCCCAGCATTTT | CASSLDRGTQPQHF
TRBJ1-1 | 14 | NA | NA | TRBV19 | TGTGCCAGTAGTATCGGGGAAAGGGACACTGAAGCTTTCTTT | CASSIGERDTEAFF
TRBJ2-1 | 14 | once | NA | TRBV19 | TGTGCCAGTAGTATAGATCGGAGATCGGATGAGCAGTTCTTC | CASSIDRRSDEQFF
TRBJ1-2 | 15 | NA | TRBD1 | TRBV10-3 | TGTGCCATCAGTGGGGATCAGGGGGCGCGTTATGGCTACACCTTC | CAISGDQGARYGYTF
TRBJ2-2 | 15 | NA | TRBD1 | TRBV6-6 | TGTGCCAGCAGACCCGGGACAGGGGTGACCGGGGAGCTGTTTTTT | CASRPGTGVTGELFF
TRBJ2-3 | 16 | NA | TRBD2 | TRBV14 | TGTGCCAGCAGTCTCGGACTAGCGGGGCACACAGATACGCAGTATTTT | CASSLGLAGHTDTQYF
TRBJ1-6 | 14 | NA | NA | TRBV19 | TGTGCCAGTAGTATTGGGGGGGTGAATTCACCCCTCCACTTT | CASSIGGVNSPLHF